The rows below give T cell receptor beta chains drawn from one sample of a study of identical twins. In TCRdb, the 5' RACE reads were re-called with MiXCR into one record per CDR3 protein. Seen here are 450,000 or so distinct CDR3 sequences, less than 20% observed once, and the top ten hold roughly 12%. The specimen was naive T cells sorted from blood. These receptors came from a man in his forties or fifties in good health. Each CDR3 is given without its conserved first and last residue. Fields, in order: V gene, D gene, CDR3 protein. The D gene is left open where the match is weak.

>TRBV20-1|TRBD1
SARLQGNYGYT
>TRBV5-1|.
ASSFGLGSGWGTQY
>TRBV6-5|TRBD2
ASSYTSGTSTIANIQY
>TRBV20-1|TRBD2
SARPGTSGII
>TRBV28|.
ASSPGGGLTGLGTQY
>TRBV10-3|.
AISGGADEQY
>TRBV12-3/TRBV12-4|.
ASSGGAKTQY
>TRBV4-1|TRBD1
ASSHWTGAETQY
>TRBV25-1|.
ASRETGTINEQF
>TRBV7-9|.
ASSLGARLRTGELF
>TRBV6-5|.
ASSLISEYNEQF
>TRBV19|TRBD1
ASRTGGPGANVLT
>TRBV2|.
ASSEGLGPDEQF
>TRBV6-1|TRBD1
ASSRDRTGANVLT